The 15 T cell receptor beta chains in this list originate from one sample, sequenced in a study of T cell clonality in common variable immunodeficiency. Profiling relied on immunoSEQ multiplex PCR, and the TCRdb table lists in-frame clones only, not all of them. The sample is made up of some 80,000 clones, none counted only once. Sequences were obtained from peripheral blood mononuclear cells. The source of these receptors is a person aged 18 to 69 in good health.

In this sample, this clone turned up many times. The missing CDR3 end, 3 residues past where the read stops, is filled in from the germline J gene. The rearrangement uses TRBV19 and TRBJ1-6, with 11 bases that match TRBD1. The CDR3 is 15 amino acids. The ends lost 5 bases at V and 10 bases at J; junction bases unmatched: 7. The germline V gene has CDR1 LNHDA and CDR2 SQIVND (reference sequence). The sequenced part of the CDR3 DNA is TGTGCCAGTAGTTCGGGGACAGGGGGAATCTCACCC. Translated, it gives CASSSGTGGISP. The CDR3 in full is CASSSGTGGISPLHF.

This clone was counted ten times or more. The read comes to an end 3 residues before the CDR3 does, leaving the germline J gene to fill in the end. This chain connects TRBV19 to TRBJ1-1; D unclear. From germline, CDR1 is LNHDA and CDR2 SQIVND (reference sequence). V lost 8 bases and J 6 bases, leaving 10 bases between the germline ends. This CDR3 is 11 amino acids long. This chain's CDR3 is CASQNYAEAFF. The CDR3 DNA, read in part, is TGTGCCAGTCAGAATTACGCTGAA.

There are many counts of this clone. The read ends 3 residues early relative to the CDR3; the germline J gene fills the gap. The chain employs TRBV12-3 or TRBV12-4 and TRBJ2-2; D remains ambiguous. The CDR3 is 14 amino acids. V was clipped by 2 bases and J by 1 base, with 5 bases between them. The covered CDR3 bases are TGTGCCAGCAGTTTAACAGTGAACACCGGGGAG. The encoded protein is CASSLTVNTGE. The entire CDR3 is CASSLTVNTGELFF.

This clone was observed at least ten times. Read data end 3 residues before the CDR3 end; the end is taken from the germline J gene. The V call is TRBV18, the J call TRBJ1-5; weak D call: TRBD1 (5 bases). V was pared by 5 bases and J by 5 bases, with 13 bases between. The V gene's germline CDR1 is KGHSH and CDR2 LQKENI. This CDR3 has 14 residues. The CDR3 bases that were read are TGTGCCAGCTCATCAGGGCCATTCGATCAGCCC. Translated: CASSSGPFDQP. The full CDR3 reads CASSSGPFDQPQHF.

This clone was found many times. The read is 3 residues too short to cover the CDR3 end, so that end is filled in from the germline J gene. V is TRBV7-3 and J is TRBJ2-7; 9 bases agree with TRBD1. Losses at the gene ends were 3 bases for V and 1 base for J; bases not matched to a gene: 4. The CDR3 runs 15 residues. Germline-derived CDR1 and CDR2 are SGHTA and FQGTGA. The sequenced CDR3 bases are TGTGCCAGCAGCTTCGGGACAGGGCCTTCCTACGAG. Its protein is CASSFGTGPSYE. The whole CDR3 is CASSFGTGPSYEQYF.

This clone was counted at least ten times. The read falls 3 residues short of the CDR3 end, and the missing part is taken from the germline J gene. This chain joins TRBV4-1 and TRBJ2-3; D might be TRBD2 (5 bases). Between the trimmed V and J ends, which lost 9 bases and 1 base, there was a span of 14 bases. This CDR3 contains 14 residues. From germline, CDR1 is MGHRA and CDR2 YSYEKL. This CDR3 reads CASVARVGTDTQYF. The covered CDR3 bases are TGCGCCAGTGTGGCGCGGGTCGGCACAGATACG.

This clone was recorded at least ten times. At one end, the junction sequence differs from germline, possibly due to a read error. CDR3 DNA, as far as it was read: TGCGCCAGCAGCCAAGAGGTTAGGGTCTGGGAGACC. It yields the protein CASSQEVRVWET. The CDR3 in its entirety is CASSQEVRVWETQYF. The chain uses TRBV4-2 and TRBJ2-5; D unresolved. The read falls 3 residues short of the CDR3 end, and the missing part is taken from the germline J gene. Germline V gene lookup returns CDR1 LGHNA and CDR2 YNFKEQ. This CDR3 comprises 15 residues.

This clone showed up many times. CDR3 DNA, as far as it was read: TGTGCCAGCTCAATGGACTATACCTACAATGAG. Its protein is CASSMDYTYNE. The complete CDR3 reads CASSMDYTYNEQFF. The rearrangement joins TRBV18 to TRBJ2-1; weak D call: TRBD2 (6 bases). The read comes to an end 3 residues before the CDR3 does, leaving the germline J gene to fill in the end. V lost 5 bases, J lost 2 bases, and 10 bases lay in between. Per the germline V gene, CDR1 is KGHSH and CDR2 is LQKENI. The CDR3 is 14 amino acids.

This clone was recorded many times. The read gets to within 3 residues of the CDR3 end, and the germline J gene fills in the rest. The chain is built from TRBV5-1 and TRBJ2-7; the match to TRBD2 covers 10 bases. The CDR3 extends over 15 amino acids. V trimming: 4 bases; J trimming: 3 bases; junction bases outside the gene matches: 7. CDR1 is SGHRS and CDR2 is YFSETQ in the germline V gene. The CDR3 DNA, read in part, is TGCGCCAGCAGCGGCCGGACTAGCGGAGACTACGAG. It yields the protein CASSGRTSGDYE. The full-length CDR3 reads as CASSGRTSGDYEQYF.

This clone has at least ten counts. Read coverage stops 3 residues before the CDR3 terminus; the germline J gene supplies the remainder. The chain is built from TRBV13 and TRBJ1-2, with D possibly TRBD1 on 6 matching bases. The germline V gene encodes CDR1 PRHDT and CDR2 FYEKMQ (reference sequence). This CDR3 region has 12 residues. Trimming stripped 8 bases from V and 4 bases from J, with 11 bases between. CDR3 bases read: TGTGCCAGCGAGGCACAGGGCTATGGC. Translating gives CASEAQGYG. The full CDR3 protein is CASEAQGYGYTF.

This clone was picked up many times. The CDR3 goes on 3 residues after the read ends, and that part is filled in from the germline J gene. This rearrangement joins TRBV20-1 to TRBJ2-5; the match to TRBD2 covers 7 bases. CDR1 is DFQATT, CDR2 SNEGSKA, per germline (reference sequence). CDR3 length: 14 amino acids. V lost 0 bases, J lost 5 bases, and 6 bases stayed unmatched. The DNA read from the CDR3 is TGCAGTGCTAGAGATCTTCCCGGGGGGGAGACC. The encoded protein is CSARDLPGGET. The CDR3 in its entirety is CSARDLPGGETQYF.

There are many counts of this clone. The CDR3 extends 3 residues past the end of the read, so its final part is completed from the germline J gene. V and J are TRBV5-1 and TRBJ1-1, with unresolved D. The CDR3 loop spans 12 amino acids. Germline assignment: CDR1 SGHRS and CDR2 YFSETQ. Trimming cost V 3 bases and J 3 bases, with 6 bases left between them. The CDR3 loop reads CASSSRDTEAFF. The sequenced part of the CDR3 DNA is TGCGCCAGCAGCTCCCGGGACACTGAA.

The sample holds many counts of this clone. The read ends 3 residues shy of where the CDR3 ends; the end is completed using the germline J gene. The V gene is TRBV9, the J gene TRBJ1-2; D not resolved. This CDR3 comprises 15 residues. V shed 3 bases and J shed 5 bases, with 17 bases lying between them. Looked up from germline, CDR1 is SGDLS and CDR2 is YYNGEE. The CDR3 sequence: CASSGGSGPQYGYTF. The covered CDR3 bases are TGTGCCAGCAGCGGAGGCAGTGGGCCACAGTATGGC.

This clone was counted ten times or more. The read halts 3 residues ahead of the CDR3 end, with the missing end drawn from the germline J gene. V is TRBV28 and J is TRBJ2-7, with D possibly TRBD2 on 6 matching bases. Germline V gene lookup returns CDR1 MDHEN and CDR2 SYDVKM. V was pared by 3 bases and J by 0 bases, with 15 bases between. The CDR3 is 16 amino acids. Partial CDR3 DNA: TGTGCCAGCAGTTTGAATTGGGGGACTCTCTCCTACGAG. It specifies CASSLNWGTLSYE. The entire CDR3 is CASSLNWGTLSYEQYF.

This clone was picked up many times. The sequence runs out 3 residues before the end of the CDR3; the remainder is reconstructed from the germline J gene. The J gene is TRBJ2-3, the V gene TRBV30; unclear D gene. The CDR3 contains 15 residues. V was trimmed by 2 bases and J by 2 bases, leaving 14 bases between them. Germline CDR1 reads GTSNPN; CDR2 reads SVGIG (reference sequence). The CDR3: CAWSIWLEATDTQYF. The part of the CDR3 DNA that was read is TGTGCCTGGAGTATCTGGCTAGAGGCCACAGATACG.